Detailed here is one T cell receptor beta chain. Trimming removed 4 bases from V and 7 bases from J; junction bases left unmatched: 12. There are 17 residues in the CDR3. The germline V gene encodes CDR1 SGDLS and CDR2 YYNGEE. The data are from a study of somatic mutations in cytotoxic T cells in rheumatoid arthritis. Looking at the study overall: Selected populations of V beta antibody-stained T cells underwent flow sorting at nearly 100% purity; these encompassed V beta1+ cells subjected to TCRB sequencing.

Method: immunoSEQ multiplex PCR; TCRdb's copy keeps in-frame clones and lacks some. The sample holds 9,000 to 9,500 clones, about 79% seen once. The TCR was taken from an adult with rheumatoid arthritis. The sequencing input was CD8+ T cells sorted from blood. The chain joins TRBV9 to TRBJ1-3, with 12 nucleotides matching TRBD1. The CDR3 loop reads CASSWPGQGASWNTIYF. DNA for the CDR3: TGTGCCAGCAGCTGGCCGGGACAGGGGGCTTCATGGAACACCATATATTTT.